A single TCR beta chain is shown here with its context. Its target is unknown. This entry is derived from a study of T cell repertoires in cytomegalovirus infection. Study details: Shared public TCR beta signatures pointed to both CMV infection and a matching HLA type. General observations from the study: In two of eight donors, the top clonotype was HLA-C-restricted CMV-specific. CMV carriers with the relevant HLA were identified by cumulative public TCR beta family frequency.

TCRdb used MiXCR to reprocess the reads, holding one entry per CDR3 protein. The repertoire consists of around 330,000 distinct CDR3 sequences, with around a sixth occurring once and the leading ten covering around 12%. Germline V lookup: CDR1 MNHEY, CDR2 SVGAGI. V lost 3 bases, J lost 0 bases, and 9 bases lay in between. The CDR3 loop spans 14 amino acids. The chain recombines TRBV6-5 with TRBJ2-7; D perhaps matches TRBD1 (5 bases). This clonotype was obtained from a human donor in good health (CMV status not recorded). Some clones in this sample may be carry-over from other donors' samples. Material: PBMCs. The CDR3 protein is CASSYGALSYEQYF. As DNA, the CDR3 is TGTGCCAGCAGTTATGGGGCCCTCTCCTACGAGCAGTACTTC.